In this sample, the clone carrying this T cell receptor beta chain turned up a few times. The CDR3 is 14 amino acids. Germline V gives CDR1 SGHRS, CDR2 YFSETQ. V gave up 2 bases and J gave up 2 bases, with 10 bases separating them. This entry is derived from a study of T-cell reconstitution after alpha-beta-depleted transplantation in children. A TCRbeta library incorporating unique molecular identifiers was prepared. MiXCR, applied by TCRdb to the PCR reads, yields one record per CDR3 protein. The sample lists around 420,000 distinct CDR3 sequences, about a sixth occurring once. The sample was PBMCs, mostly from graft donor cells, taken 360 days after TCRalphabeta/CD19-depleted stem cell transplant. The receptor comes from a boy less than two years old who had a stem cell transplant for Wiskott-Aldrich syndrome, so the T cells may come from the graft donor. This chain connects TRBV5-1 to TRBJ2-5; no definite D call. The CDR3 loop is CASSLPTPQETQYF. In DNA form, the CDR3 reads TGCGCCAGCAGCTTACCGACCCCTCAAGAGACCCAGTACTTC.